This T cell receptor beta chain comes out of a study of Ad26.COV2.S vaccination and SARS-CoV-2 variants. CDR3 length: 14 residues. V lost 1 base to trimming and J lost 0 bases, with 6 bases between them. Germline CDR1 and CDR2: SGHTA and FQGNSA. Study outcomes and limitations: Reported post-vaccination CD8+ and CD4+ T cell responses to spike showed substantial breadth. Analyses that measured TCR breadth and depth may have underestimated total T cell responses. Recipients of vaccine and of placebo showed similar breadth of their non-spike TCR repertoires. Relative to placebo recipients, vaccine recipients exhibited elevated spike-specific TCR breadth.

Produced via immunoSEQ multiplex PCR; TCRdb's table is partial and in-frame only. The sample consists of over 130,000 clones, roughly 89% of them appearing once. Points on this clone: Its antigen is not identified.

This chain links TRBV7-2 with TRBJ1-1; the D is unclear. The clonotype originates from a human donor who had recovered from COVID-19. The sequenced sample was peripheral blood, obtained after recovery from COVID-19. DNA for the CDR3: TGTGCCAGCAGCTTAGGGATACTGAACACTGAAGCTTTCTTT. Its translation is CASSLGILNTEAFF.